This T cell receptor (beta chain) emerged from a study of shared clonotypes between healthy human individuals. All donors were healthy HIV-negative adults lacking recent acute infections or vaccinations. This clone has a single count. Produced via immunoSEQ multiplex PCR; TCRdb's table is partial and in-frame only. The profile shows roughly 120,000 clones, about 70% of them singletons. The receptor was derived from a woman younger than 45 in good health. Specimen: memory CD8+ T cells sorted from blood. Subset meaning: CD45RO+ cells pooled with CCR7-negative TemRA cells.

CDR3 sequence (DNA): TGTGCCAGCAGTGGGACTAGCGAGTACAATGAGCAGTTCTTC. The encoded protein is CASSGTSEYNEQFF. The chain employs TRBV6-5 and TRBJ2-1, with 10 positions matching TRBD2. CDR1 and CDR2 (germline): MNHEY, SVGAGI. V dropped 5 bases and J dropped 4; count of bases not matched to a gene: 2. CDR3 size: 14 residues.